These T cell receptor beta chains were read from a single sample in a study of identical twins. TCRdb analysed the 5' RACE reads with MiXCR anew, one entry per CDR3 protein. In the table there are around 220,000 distinct CDR3 sequences, around 15% of which are singletons. The sample was memory (CD45RO+) T cells sorted from blood. All receptors derive from a woman aged 18-35 years in good health. CDR3s include the opening cysteine and the closing phenylalanine or tryptophan. D genes are given only for firm matches. For some rows the clone size is stated as once, few or many, or as a class when expanded; others skip it.

v_gene: TRBV7-3; abundance: few; d_gene: NA; j_gene: TRBJ2-2; CDR3aa: CASSRLLTGELFF; CDR3nt: TGTGCCAGCAGCCGCCTTCTGACCGGGGAGCTGTTTTTT
v_gene: TRBV10-2; abundance: NA; d_gene: NA; j_gene: TRBJ2-3; CDR3aa: CASSDRGSSTDTQYF; CDR3nt: TGCGCCAGCAGTGACCGGGGGTCTAGCACAGATACGCAGTATTTT
v_gene: TRBV12-3/TRBV12-4; abundance: NA; d_gene: NA; j_gene: TRBJ1-5; CDR3aa: CASSMRGQGNQPQHF; CDR3nt: TGTGCCAGCAGTATGCGGGGTCAGGGTAATCAGCCCCAGCATTTT
v_gene: TRBV11-2; abundance: NA; d_gene: NA; j_gene: TRBJ2-1; CDR3aa: CASSSEIGPYNEQFF; CDR3nt: TGTGCCAGCAGCTCGGAAATAGGCCCCTACAATGAGCAGTTCTTC
v_gene: TRBV5-1; abundance: few; d_gene: TRBD2; j_gene: TRBJ2-1; CDR3aa: CASSMDLAGGSYNEQFF; CDR3nt: TGCGCCAGCAGCATGGATCTAGCGGGAGGGTCCTACAATGAGCAGTTCTTC
v_gene: TRBV6-1; abundance: few; d_gene: NA; j_gene: TRBJ1-2; CDR3aa: CASSTNRADGYTF; CDR3nt: TGTGCCAGCAGTACAAATCGGGCCGATGGCTACACCTTC
v_gene: TRBV5-1; abundance: many; d_gene: NA; j_gene: TRBJ2-2; CDR3aa: CASKKTGNTGELFF; CDR3nt: TGCGCCAGCAAGAAGACAGGAAACACCGGGGAGCTGTTTTTT
v_gene: TRBV20-1; abundance: NA; d_gene: NA; j_gene: TRBJ2-5; CDR3aa: CSAVEWGMEETQYF; CDR3nt: TGCAGTGCTGTTGAGTGGGGTATGGAAGAGACCCAGTACTTC
v_gene: TRBV6-2/TRBV6-3; abundance: many; d_gene: TRBD2; j_gene: TRBJ2-1; CDR3aa: CASSYSSGGNEQFF; CDR3nt: TGTGCCAGCAGTTACTCTAGCGGGGGGAATGAGCAGTTCTTC
v_gene: TRBV14; abundance: few; d_gene: NA; j_gene: TRBJ1-4; CDR3aa: CASSLQGSGEKLFF; CDR3nt: TGTGCCAGCAGCCTACAGGGTTCGGGTGAAAAACTGTTTTTT
v_gene: TRBV23-1; abundance: few; d_gene: TRBD2; j_gene: TRBJ2-2; CDR3aa: CASSQSGWREDTGELFF; CDR3nt: TGCGCCAGCAGTCAATCCGGGTGGCGGGAGGACACCGGGGAGCTGTTTTTT
v_gene: TRBV12-3/TRBV12-4; abundance: NA; d_gene: TRBD2; j_gene: TRBJ2-1; CDR3aa: CASRIAGPGKEQFF; CDR3nt: TGTGCCAGCAGGATAGCGGGGCCCGGAAAGGAGCAGTTCTTC
v_gene: TRBV7-3; abundance: few; d_gene: NA; j_gene: TRBJ1-5; CDR3aa: CASSLTGERDQPQHF; CDR3nt: TGTGCCAGCAGCTTAACAGGGGAACGGGATCAGCCCCAGCATTTT
v_gene: TRBV20-1; abundance: few; d_gene: NA; j_gene: TRBJ2-3; CDR3aa: CSAPDYRTDTQYF; CDR3nt: TGCAGTGCCCCGGACTACCGCACAGATACGCAGTATTTT
v_gene: TRBV7-8; abundance: many; d_gene: NA; j_gene: TRBJ1-1; CDR3aa: CASSLTELNTEAFF; CDR3nt: TGTGCCAGCAGCTTAACAGAGCTTAACACTGAAGCTTTCTTT
v_gene: TRBV5-6; abundance: NA; d_gene: NA; j_gene: TRBJ1-4; CDR3aa: CASSLVQNEKLFF; CDR3nt: TGTGCCAGCAGCTTGGTTCAGAATGAAAAACTGTTTTTT
v_gene: TRBV4-2; abundance: NA; d_gene: TRBD2; j_gene: TRBJ2-1; CDR3aa: CASSQGTGTTPYNEQFF; CDR3nt: TGTGCCAGCAGCCAAGGGACCGGGACTACACCCTACAATGAGCAGTTCTTC
v_gene: TRBV18; abundance: NA; d_gene: NA; j_gene: TRBJ2-5; CDR3aa: CASSPGSDMQETQYF; CDR3nt: TGTGCCAGCTCACCGGGTTCGGACATGCAAGAGACCCAGTACTTC
v_gene: TRBV5-1; abundance: few; d_gene: TRBD1; j_gene: TRBJ1-2; CDR3aa: CASRLPGQGAVGYTF; CDR3nt: TGCGCCAGCAGACTGCCGGGACAGGGGGCGGTTGGCTACACCTTC
v_gene: TRBV6-2/TRBV6-3; abundance: NA; d_gene: NA; j_gene: TRBJ2-7; CDR3aa: CASSYSTGRLWGSYEQYF; CDR3nt: TGTGCCAGCAGTTACTCGACAGGCCGGCTCTGGGGCTCCTACGAGCAGTACTTC
v_gene: TRBV10-3; abundance: few; d_gene: NA; j_gene: TRBJ2-1; CDR3aa: CAISQGAGASEQFF; CDR3nt: TGTGCCATCTCCCAAGGTGCGGGGGCCAGTGAGCAGTTCTTC
v_gene: TRBV9; abundance: NA; d_gene: TRBD2; j_gene: TRBJ2-3; CDR3aa: CASSARLAGGSPDTQYF; CDR3nt: TGTGCCAGCAGCGCTAGACTAGCGGGGGGCAGCCCGGATACGCAGTATTTT
v_gene: TRBV20-1; abundance: NA; d_gene: TRBD2; j_gene: TRBJ2-3; CDR3aa: CSARDMLAGSTDTQYF; CDR3nt: TGCAGTGCTAGAGATATGCTAGCGGGTAGCACAGATACGCAGTATTTT
v_gene: TRBV3-1; abundance: NA; d_gene: NA; j_gene: TRBJ2-5; CDR3aa: CASSQGTAETQYF; CDR3nt: TGTGCCAGCAGCCAAGGAACGGCGGAGACCCAGTACTTC
v_gene: TRBV9; abundance: few; d_gene: NA; j_gene: TRBJ1-1; CDR3aa: CASSFLPGRLNTEAFF; CDR3nt: TGTGCCAGCAGCTTTCTTCCGGGACGGCTGAACACTGAAGCTTTCTTT
v_gene: TRBV19; abundance: few; d_gene: NA; j_gene: TRBJ2-7; CDR3aa: CASSMPGRVENEQYF; CDR3nt: TGTGCCAGTAGTATGCCCGGGCGTGTGGAGAACGAGCAGTACTTC